This T cell receptor (beta chain) was identified in a study of PD-1 blockade in classical Hodgkin lymphoma (TCRdb year 2020). In the study overall: Nivolumab dosing was 3 mg/kg intravenously every 2 weeks, continuing until either disease progression or unacceptable toxicity. To define a peripheral blood immune signature of response to PD-1 blockade in classical Hodgkin lymphoma, the study combined TCR beta sequencing with CyTOF. General study outcomes and caveats: Baseline TCR diversity was reported as lower in newly diagnosed patients than in healthy donors, and lower still in relapsed/refractory patients. The study was limited to a single clinical trial cohort, and causes of repertoire differences, possibly disease activity or prior therapy, remained undefined. Lower diversity was observed in patients in whom nivolumab was started less than 1 year after ASCT, and these patients were excluded from later analyses so that confounding by immune reconstitution would be avoided. By C4D1, a significant rise was seen in CD4+ TCR diversity but not in CD8+ TCR diversity (p=0.0027 vs p=0.16), and the rise was most apparent among complete responders (p=0.02). Trial patients with a complete response had baseline diversity similar to that of newly diagnosed patients, while partial responders and progressors had significantly lower diversity.

Genomic DNA was isolated using the Qiagen DNeasy kit from unsorted PBMCs as well as from negatively selected CD4+ and CD8+ fractions. Using primers that anneal to V and J segments, immunoSEQ multiplex PCR amplified the TCR beta CDR3 regions. A synthetic immune receptor repertoire was used to minimize amplification bias, and any residual bias was removed computationally once sequencing was done. The authors' pipeline ran thus. Repertoire diversity was quantified as the Shannon entropy index using custom Python scripts. The unsorted, CD4+ and CD8+ repertoires were each analyzed separately, with the exception of combined analyses, where CD4+ and CD8+ sequences were merged in silico. A clone was considered expanded if an increase in frequency of at least 2-fold after treatment relative to C1D1 was found, and a pseudocount of 0.5 was applied to clones undetected at baseline. Singleton clones were defined as clones with 0 or 1 copy at C1D1, and non-singleton clones were defined as clones with 2 or more copies. Clones expanded in unsorted samples were labelled as CD4+, CD8+ or unknown by matching protein sequences in sorted samples from the same patient. Wilcoxon tests on paired samples were used to test diversity changes from C1D1 to C4D1. The table was pulled from immuneACCESS by TCRdb, which kept in-frame rearrangements only. Such tables lose some clones; where checked, under half of the loss comes from unresolved V genes, and the rest has no known cause. That table supplies the V and J calls and clone size; D and trimming were determined from the DNA. The sample has fewer than 7,500 clones on record, 60% of them singletons. The top ten clones comprise roughly 10% of the sample.

Details on this clone: This clone's antigen is unknown. The sample holds no much larger clone one base away, and base qualities are not on file.

The V end loses 7 bases and the J end loses 5 bases, and a stretch of 14 bases separates them. From the germline V gene, CDR1 is SQVTM and CDR2 is ANQGSEA. The CDR3 runs 12 residues from the cysteine to the phenylalanine. The only DNA kept is the CDR3, 36 bases in frame from the first base. In the paper's terms, the time point label means: cycle 4 day 1 (C4D1), after more than five weeks of nivolumab. All trial patients had relapsed after autologous stem cell transplantation, with cohorts A, B and C differing in prior brentuximab vedotin exposure. A Miltenyi CD8+ T cell isolation kit was used for magnetic negative selection to purify CD8+ T cells from thawed PBMCs. The trial cohort was composed of about 58 patients with relapsed/refractory classical Hodgkin lymphoma, for whom complete response, partial response or progressive disease was recorded as best overall response. In the multi-cohort phase II CheckMate 205 trial, trial patients received single-agent nivolumab. An independent review committee assessed best overall response by applying the 2007 International Working Group response criteria. Trial PBMCs were collected just before the start of nivolumab (C1D1) and during therapy at cycle 2 day 1 and cycle 4 day 1. After peripheral blood was drawn into 8 mL Vacutainer Cell Preparation Tubes, PBMCs were isolated by centrifugation and then cryopreserved. Purified CD4+ and CD8+ fractions were prepared only for cases in which an additional PBMC sample was available. Magnetically labelled cells were depleted on LS columns in a quadroMACS separator, and the flow-through was collected as the purified fraction.

This sequence uses TRBV29-1 and TRBJ1-2; D gene: possibly TRBD1, on 5 matching bases. The sequenced sample was CD8+ T cells from blood, obtained before the fourth cycle of nivolumab. This receptor was taken from a human donor with classical Hodgkin lymphoma. The CDR3 is CSALGGSYGYTF. The DNA sequence reads TGCAGCGCCCTGGGGGGAAGTTATGGCTACACCTTC.